The source of this TCR beta chain is a study of cytomegalovirus exposure and HLA in healthy donors. With regard to this clone: The antigen remains unidentified.

In the PCR, 60 Vbeta and 13 Jbeta primers were used. Some clones are missing from TCRdb's copy, which holds only in-frame ones; the method was immunoSEQ multiplex PCR. The repertoire holds about 110,000 clones, with nearly 70% as singletons. As for the donors, each was a healthy bone marrow donor. The CDR3 has 13 amino acids. V shed 5 bases and J 4 bases; nucleotides not matched to a gene: 2. In germline, CDR1 is ENHRY, CDR2 SYGVKD. Study outcomes and limitations: Later analysis found that TCR beta chains associated with HLA were more clonally expanded than other, equally common chains.

The V gene is TRBV10-3, the J gene TRBJ2-7, with 10 bases fitting TRBD2. Specimen: PBMCs. The sequence was collected from a woman between 70 and 85 years old in good health and CMV-seropositive. In nucleotides, the CDR3 is TGTGCCATCAGTACTAGCGGGGCTTACGAGCAGTACTTC. It specifies CAISTSGAYEQYF.